The present T cell receptor beta chain was sequenced within a study of cytomegalovirus exposure and HLA in healthy donors. Overall study findings and caveats: The authors later found most CMV-associated TCR beta chains appeared HLA-restricted. The productive fraction for most TCR beta V segments was about 90% or about 30% in an earlier analysis.

This clone was observed once. Its antigen remains unknown. The CDR3 contains 16 residues. V lost 3 bases and J lost 9; bases outside the gene matches: 7. The V gene's germline CDR1 is SGDLS and CDR2 YYNGEE. A multiplex PCR was run with 60 Vbeta primers and 13 Jbeta primers. Measured with immunoSEQ multiplex PCR; TCRdb has only the in-frame clones, and not every one. Among hundreds of thousands of clones listed, over 80% were seen once. Sequenced input: PBMCs. This receptor was taken from a boy younger than 10 in good health and CMV-seronegative. This chain connects TRBV9 to TRBJ2-1; the match to TRBD2 covers 15 bases. The DNA for the CDR3 is TGTGCCAGCAGCGGGACTAGCGGGGGGGGTTCCGGTGAGCAGTTCTTC. Protein sequence: CASSGTSGGGSGEQFF. The full variable domain, completed using reference TRBV9 and TRBJ2-1, is DSGVTQTPKHLITATGQRVTLRCSPRSGDLSVYWYQQSLDQGLQFLIQYYNGEERAKGNILERFSAQQFPDLHSELNLSSLELGDSALYFCASSGTSGGGSGEQFFGPGTRLTVL.